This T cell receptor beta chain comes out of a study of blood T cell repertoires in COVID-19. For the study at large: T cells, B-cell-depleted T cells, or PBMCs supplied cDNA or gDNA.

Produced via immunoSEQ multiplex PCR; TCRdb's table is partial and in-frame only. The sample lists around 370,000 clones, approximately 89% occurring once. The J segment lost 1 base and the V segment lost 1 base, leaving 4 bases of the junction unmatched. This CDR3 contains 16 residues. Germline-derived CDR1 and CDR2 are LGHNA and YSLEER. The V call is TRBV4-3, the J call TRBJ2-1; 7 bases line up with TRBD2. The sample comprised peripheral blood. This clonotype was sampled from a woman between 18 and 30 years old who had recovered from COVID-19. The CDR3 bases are TGCGCCAGCAGCCAAGGATGGGGGGGGTCCTACAATGAGCAGTTCTTC. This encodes CASSQGWGGSYNEQFF.